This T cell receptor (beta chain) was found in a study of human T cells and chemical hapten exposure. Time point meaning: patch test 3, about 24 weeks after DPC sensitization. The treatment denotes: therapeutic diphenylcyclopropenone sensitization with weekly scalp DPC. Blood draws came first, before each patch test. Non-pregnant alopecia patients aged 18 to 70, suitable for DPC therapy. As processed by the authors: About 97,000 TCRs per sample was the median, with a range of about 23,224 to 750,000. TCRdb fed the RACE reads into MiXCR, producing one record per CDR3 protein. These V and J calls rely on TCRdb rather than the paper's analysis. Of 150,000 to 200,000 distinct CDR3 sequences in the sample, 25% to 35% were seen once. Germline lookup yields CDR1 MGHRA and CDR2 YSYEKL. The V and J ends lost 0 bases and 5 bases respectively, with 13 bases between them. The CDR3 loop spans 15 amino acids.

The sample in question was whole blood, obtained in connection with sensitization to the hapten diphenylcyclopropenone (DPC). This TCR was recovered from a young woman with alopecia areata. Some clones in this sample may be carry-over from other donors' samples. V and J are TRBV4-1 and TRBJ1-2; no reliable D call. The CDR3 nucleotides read TGCGCCAGCAGCCAAGATGGGGTGGTGGGATATGGCTACACCTTC. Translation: CASSQDGVVGYGYTF.